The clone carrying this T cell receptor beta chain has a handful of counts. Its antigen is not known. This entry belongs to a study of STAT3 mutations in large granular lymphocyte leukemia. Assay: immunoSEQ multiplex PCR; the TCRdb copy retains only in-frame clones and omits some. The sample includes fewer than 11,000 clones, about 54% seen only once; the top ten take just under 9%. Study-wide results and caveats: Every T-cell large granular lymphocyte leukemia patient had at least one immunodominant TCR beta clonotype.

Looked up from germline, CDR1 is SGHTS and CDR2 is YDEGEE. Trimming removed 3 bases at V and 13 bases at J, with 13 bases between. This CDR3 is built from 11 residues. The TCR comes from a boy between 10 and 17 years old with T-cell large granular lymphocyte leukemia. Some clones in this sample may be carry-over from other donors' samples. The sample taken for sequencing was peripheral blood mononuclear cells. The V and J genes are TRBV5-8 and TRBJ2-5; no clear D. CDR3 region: CASSYKGPPYF. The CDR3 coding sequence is TGTGCCAGCAGCTACAAGGGCCCCCCGTACTTC.